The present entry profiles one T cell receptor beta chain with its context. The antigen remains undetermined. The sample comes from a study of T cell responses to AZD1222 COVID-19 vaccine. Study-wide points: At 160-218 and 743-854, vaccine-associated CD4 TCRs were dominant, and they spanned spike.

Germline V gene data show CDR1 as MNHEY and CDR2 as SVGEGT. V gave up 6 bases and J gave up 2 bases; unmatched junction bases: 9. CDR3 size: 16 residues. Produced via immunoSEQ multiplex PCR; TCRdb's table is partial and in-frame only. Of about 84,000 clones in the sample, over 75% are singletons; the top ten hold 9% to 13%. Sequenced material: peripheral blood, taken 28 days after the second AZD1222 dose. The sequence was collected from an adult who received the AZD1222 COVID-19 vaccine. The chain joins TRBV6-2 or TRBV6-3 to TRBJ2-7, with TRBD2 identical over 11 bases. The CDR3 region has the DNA TGTGCCAGCAGCAGACCGACTAGCGGGAAAACCTACGAGCAGTACTTC. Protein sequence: CASSRPTSGKTYEQYF.